This TCR beta chain comes out of a study of metastatic and nonmetastatic thyroid tumors. Whole-study findings and limits: Relative to benign nodules, malignant thyroid tumors were reportedly characterized by significantly elevated TCR beta diversity in blood and tumor.

TCRdb re-called the PCR reads with MiXCR. Among around 53,000 clones, approximately 20% were seen once, and the ten largest hold 4% to 5%. This clone was seen ten or more times. What it recognizes is unknown. There are 13 residues in the CDR3. The germline CDR1 and CDR2 sequences are MDHEN and SYDVKM. Trimming shortened V by 8 bases and J by 2 bases, and 13 bases separated the two germline ends. Every patient underwent thyroid surgery untreated. The rearrangement joins TRBV28 to TRBJ2-7; D unclear. The sequenced sample was blood. This TCR was recovered from a female donor with papillary thyroid cancer or a benign thyroid nodule (not recorded which). Some clones in this sample may be carry-over from other donors' samples. CDR3 residues: CASAFRVTYEQYF. The CDR3 bases are TGTGCCAGCGCATTCCGGGTGACCTACGAGCAGTACTTC.